The source of this TCR beta chain is a study of blood T cell repertoires in COVID-19. Trimming shortened V by 3 bases and J by 7 bases, and 10 bases separated the two germline ends. CDR1 is LGHDT, CDR2 YNNKEL, per germline (reference sequence). The CDR3 is made up of 12 amino acids. This clone has more than one count but fewer than ten. Clones were sequenced by immunoSEQ multiplex PCR, and TCRdb holds only the in-frame ones, with some missing. This sample has under 200,000 clones; 87% occur once, and the top ten carry roughly 3.9%. The sequence was obtained from a woman in her sixties or seventies who had recovered from COVID-19. The rearrangement joins TRBV3-1 (or the pseudogene TRBV3-2) to TRBJ2-7, with a possible D match to TRBD2 (5 bases). Sequenced material: peripheral blood. The CDR3 DNA is TGTGCCAGCAGCCAGCTTCCGGGAGAGCAGTACTTC. Residues: CASSQLPGEQYF.